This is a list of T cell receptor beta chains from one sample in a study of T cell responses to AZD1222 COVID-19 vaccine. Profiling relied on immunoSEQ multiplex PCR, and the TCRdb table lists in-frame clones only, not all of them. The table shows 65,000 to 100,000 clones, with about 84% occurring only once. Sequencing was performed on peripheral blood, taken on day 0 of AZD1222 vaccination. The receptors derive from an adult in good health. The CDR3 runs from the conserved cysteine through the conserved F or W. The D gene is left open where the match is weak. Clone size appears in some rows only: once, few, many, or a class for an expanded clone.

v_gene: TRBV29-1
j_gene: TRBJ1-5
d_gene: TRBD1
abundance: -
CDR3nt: TGCAGCGTTGGGACAGGGAGCACGGGCAATCAGCCCCAGCATTTT
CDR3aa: CSVGTGSTGNQPQHF

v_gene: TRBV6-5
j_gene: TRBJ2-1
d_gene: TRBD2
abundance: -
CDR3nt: TGTGCCAGCAGAACTAGCGGGAGGCATGAGCAGTTCTTC
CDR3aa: CASRTSGRHEQFF

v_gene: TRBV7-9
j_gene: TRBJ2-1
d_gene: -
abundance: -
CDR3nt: TGTGCCAGCAGCCGGAGGGCCTACAATGAGCAGTTCTTC
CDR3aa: CASSRRAYNEQFF

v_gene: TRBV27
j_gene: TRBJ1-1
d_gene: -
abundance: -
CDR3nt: TGTGCCAGCAGTTTATCGGCCGGCGGAGAAGCTTTCTTT
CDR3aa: CASSLSAGGEAFF

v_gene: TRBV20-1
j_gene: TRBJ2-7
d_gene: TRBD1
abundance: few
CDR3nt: TGCAGTGCTGGGGACAGGGGCGAGCAGTACTTC
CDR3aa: CSAGDRGEQYF

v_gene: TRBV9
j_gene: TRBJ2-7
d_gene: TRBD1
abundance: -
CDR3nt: TGTGCCAGCAGCGAGGACAGGGTGACCGACGAGCAGTACTTC
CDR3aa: CASSEDRVTDEQYF

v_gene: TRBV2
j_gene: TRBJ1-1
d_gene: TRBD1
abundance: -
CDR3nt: TGTGCCAGCGGGGGACAGGGGGCCGGTGAAGCTTTCTTT
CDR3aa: CASGGQGAGEAFF

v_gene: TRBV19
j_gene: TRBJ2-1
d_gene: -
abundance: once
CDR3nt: TGTGCCAGTAGTAGGACAGCGAATTCCTACAATGAGCAGTTCTTC
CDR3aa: CASSRTANSYNEQFF

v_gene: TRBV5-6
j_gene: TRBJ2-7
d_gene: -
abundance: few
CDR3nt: TGTGCCAGCAGCTTCGGAGGGCTAAACGAGCAGTACTTC
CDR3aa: CASSFGGLNEQYF

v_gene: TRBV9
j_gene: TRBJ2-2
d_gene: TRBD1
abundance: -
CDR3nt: TGTGCCAGCAGCGCAACCGACAGGGGGCGAGGGGGGGAGCTGTTTTTT
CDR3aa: CASSATDRGRGGELFF

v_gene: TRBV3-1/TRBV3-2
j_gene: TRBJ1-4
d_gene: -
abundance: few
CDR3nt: TGTGCCAGCAGCCAAGGGGCAGTCGCAACTAATGAAAAACTGTTTTTT
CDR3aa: CASSQGAVATNEKLFF

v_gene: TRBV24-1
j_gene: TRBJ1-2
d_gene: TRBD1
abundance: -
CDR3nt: TGTGCCACCAGTGACTGGGACAGGAACTATGGCTACACCTTC
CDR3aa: CATSDWDRNYGYTF

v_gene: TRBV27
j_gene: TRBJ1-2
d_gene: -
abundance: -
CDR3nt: TGTGCCAGCAGTTGGGGGACCGGGACGCCTGATGGCTACACCTTC
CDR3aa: CASSWGTGTPDGYTF

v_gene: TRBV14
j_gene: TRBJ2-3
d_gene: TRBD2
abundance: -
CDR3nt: TGTGCCAGCAGCCAAGCTAGCGGGTCCACAGATACGCAGTATTTT
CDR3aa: CASSQASGSTDTQYF

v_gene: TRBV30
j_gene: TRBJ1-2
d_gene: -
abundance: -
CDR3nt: TGTGCCTGGGGAACGCAAGCCGGGGGCTACACCTTC
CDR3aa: CAWGTQAGGYTF

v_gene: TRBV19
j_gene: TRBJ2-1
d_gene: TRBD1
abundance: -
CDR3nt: TGTGCCAGTAGTCCCCGGGACAGGAGCTCCTACAATGAGCAGTTCTTC
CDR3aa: CASSPRDRSSYNEQFF

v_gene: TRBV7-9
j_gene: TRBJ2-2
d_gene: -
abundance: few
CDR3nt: TGTGCCAGCACCTACACCGGGGAGCTGTTTTTT
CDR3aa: CASTYTGELFF

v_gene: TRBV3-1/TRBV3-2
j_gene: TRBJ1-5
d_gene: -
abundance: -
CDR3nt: TGTGCCAGCAGCCAAGACCCGACACAAAATCAGCCCCAGCATTTT
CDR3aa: CASSQDPTQNQPQHF

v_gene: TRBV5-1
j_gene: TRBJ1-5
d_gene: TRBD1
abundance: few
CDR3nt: TGCGCCAGCAGCCCGGGACAGTATAGCAATCAGCCCCAGCATTTT
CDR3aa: CASSPGQYSNQPQHF

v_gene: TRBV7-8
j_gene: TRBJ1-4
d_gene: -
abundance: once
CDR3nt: TGTGCCAGCAGCTTAGACCGGCTTAATGAAAAACTGTTTTTT
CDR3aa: CASSLDRLNEKLFF

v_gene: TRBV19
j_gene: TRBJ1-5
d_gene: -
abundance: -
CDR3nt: TGTGCCAGTAGTATTCAAAACAGTCGCAATCAGCCCCAGCATTTT
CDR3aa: CASSIQNSRNQPQHF

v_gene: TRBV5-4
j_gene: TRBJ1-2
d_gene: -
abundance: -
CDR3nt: TGTGCCAGCAGCTTAGGGGGGACTAACTATGGCTACACCTTC
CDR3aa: CASSLGGTNYGYTF

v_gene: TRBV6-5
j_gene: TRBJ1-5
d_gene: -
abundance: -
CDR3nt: TGTGCCAGCGAAAGGGGCGGCAATCAGCCCCAGCATTTT
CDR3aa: CASERGGNQPQHF

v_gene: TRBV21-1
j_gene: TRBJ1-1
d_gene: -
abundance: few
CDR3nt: TGTGCCAGCAGCAAAGATGGGTGCACTGAAGCTTTCTTT
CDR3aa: CASSKDGCTEAFF

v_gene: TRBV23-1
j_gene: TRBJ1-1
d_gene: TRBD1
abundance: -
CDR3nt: TGCGCCAGCAGTCCTCGGGACAGGGGAAAGAACACTGAAGCTTTCTTT
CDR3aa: CASSPRDRGKNTEAFF

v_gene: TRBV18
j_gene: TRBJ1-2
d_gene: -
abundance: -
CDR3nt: TGTGCCAGCTCACCCGGCCTGCATGGCTACACCTTC
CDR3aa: CASSPGLHGYTF

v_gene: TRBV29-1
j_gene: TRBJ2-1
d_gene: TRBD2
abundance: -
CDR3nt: TGCAGCGTTGAAGGGACTAGCGGGGGGGTTTACAATGAGCAGTTCTTC
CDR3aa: CSVEGTSGGVYNEQFF

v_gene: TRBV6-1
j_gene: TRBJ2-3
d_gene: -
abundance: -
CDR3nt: TGTGCCAGCAGTGAAGACGGGAGAGCGGGCACAGATACGCAGTATTTT
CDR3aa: CASSEDGRAGTDTQYF

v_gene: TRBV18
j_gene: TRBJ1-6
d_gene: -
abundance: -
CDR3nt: TGTGCCAGCTCACCTGTTTCGGATTCACCCCTCCACTTT
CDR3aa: CASSPVSDSPLHF

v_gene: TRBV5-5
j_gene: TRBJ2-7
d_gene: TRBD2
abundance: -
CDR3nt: TGTGCTAGCTCGTGGGGGGAGGGCCTAGAGCAGTACTTC
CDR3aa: CASSWGEGLEQYF

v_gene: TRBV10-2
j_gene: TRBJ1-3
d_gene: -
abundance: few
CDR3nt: TGCGCCAGCAGCGGCGGATCCTCTGGAAACACCATATATTTT
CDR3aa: CASSGGSSGNTIYF

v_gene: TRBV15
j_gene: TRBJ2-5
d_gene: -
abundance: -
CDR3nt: TGTGCCACCACCGCGGGCCCTCAAGAGACCCAGTACTTC
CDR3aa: CATTAGPQETQYF

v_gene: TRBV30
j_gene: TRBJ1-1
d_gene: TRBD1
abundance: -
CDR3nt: TGTGCCTGGAGTCTGGGACAGGGGAACACTGAAGCTTTCTTT
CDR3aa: CAWSLGQGNTEAFF